The 16 T cell receptor beta chains reported below all come from one sample, sequenced in a study of blood T cell repertoires in COVID-19. Here immunoSEQ multiplex PCR was the method, and the copy in TCRdb shows in-frame clones only, minus some. The profile shows approximately 210,000 clones, over 75% of them singletons. The sequencing input was peripheral blood. These receptors originate from a human donor in a cohort sampled during active COVID-19.

A note on this clone: Additional DNA sequences in this sample encode the identical CDR3. The V call is TRBV5-1, the J call TRBJ1-1; 7 positions agree with TRBD1. V lost 1 base to trimming and J lost 4 bases; unmatched junction nucleotides: 1. Germline V lookup: CDR1 SGHRS, CDR2 YFSETQ. The CDR3 runs 13 residues. The CDR3 protein is CASSLSGGTEAFF. CDR3 DNA sequence: TGCGCCAGCAGCTTGTCAGGGGGCACTGAAGCTTTCTTT.

V is TRBV6-6 and J is TRBJ2-1, with 9 bases aligning to TRBD2. This CDR3 has 15 amino acids. The germline V gene encodes CDR1 MNHNY and CDR2 SVGAGI (reference sequence). V lost 2 bases, J lost 6 bases, and 5 bases stayed unmatched. CDR3 loop: CASSYRRGGSNEQFF. The CDR3 bases are TGTGCCAGCAGTTACAGGCGGGGGGGGAGCAATGAGCAGTTCTTC.

The chain links TRBV28 to TRBJ2-7; 7 bases line up with TRBD2. CDR1 MDHEN and CDR2 SYDVKM come from the germline V gene. The CDR3 runs 14 residues. J gave up 7 bases and V 2 bases, and 8 bases lay outside the gene matches. The CDR3 region is CASSLHGTIREQYF. The CDR3 bases are TGTGCCAGCAGTTTACACGGGACTATAAGAGAGCAGTACTTC.

The CDR3 reads CASSVAGTTAYEQYF. CDR3 in DNA: TGTGCCAGCAGCGTAGCGGGGACTACGGCCTACGAGCAGTACTTC. The chain recombines TRBV9 with TRBJ2-7, with 7 nucleotides matching TRBD2. Losses at the gene ends were 0 bases for V and 2 bases for J; bases not matched to a gene: 5. Germline V gene lookup returns CDR1 SGDLS and CDR2 YYNGEE. The CDR3 is 15 amino acids.

V and J are TRBV9 and TRBJ1-4; weak D call: TRBD1 (6 bases). Trimming left V 3 bases short and J 5 bases short, with 14 bases between. The CDR3 loop spans 15 amino acids. The V gene's germline CDR1 is SGDLS and CDR2 YYNGEE. The CDR3 loop is CASSASGGPNEKLFF. DNA of the CDR3: TGTGCCAGCAGCGCATCGGGGGGGCCAAATGAAAAACTGTTTTTT.

The chain is built from TRBV7-2 and TRBJ1-3; 9 nucleotides match TRBD1. Germline CDR1 SGHTA, CDR2 FQGNSA. The CDR3 sequence is 15 residues long. The junction had 2 bases not matched to a gene; V was cut back by 4 bases and J by 1 base. CDR3 nucleotides: TGTGCCAGCAGCTCGGGACAGGGTTCTGGAAACACCATATATTTT. Residues: CASSSGQGSGNTIYF.

The J gene is TRBJ1-5, the V gene TRBV4-3, with TRBD1 identical over 11 bases. Trimming removed 3 bases from V and 6 bases from J; junction bases left unmatched: 1. The CDR3 runs 14 residues. The germline V gene has CDR1 LGHNA and CDR2 YSLEER. The CDR3 sequence: CASSHGTGGQPQHF. CDR3 DNA: TGCGCCAGCAGCCACGGGACAGGGGGTCAGCCCCAGCATTTT.

This clone was seen only a few times. The chain joins TRBV29-1 to TRBJ1-2, with D perhaps matching TRBD1 (5 bases). The CDR3 sequence is 12 residues long. Trimming took off 5 bases at V and 3 bases at J, with 10 bases between the two ends. From germline, CDR1 is SQVTM and CDR2 ANQGSEA. The CDR3 DNA follows: TGCAGCGTTCCCGGGACTGACTATGGCTACACCTTC. Amino acids: CSVPGTDYGYTF.

This clone was observed once. The genes are TRBV9 and TRBJ2-1, with 7 bases identical to TRBD2. V was clipped by 3 bases and J by 8 bases; unmatched bases: 11. This CDR3 is 15 amino acids long. The germline V gene encodes CDR1 SGDLS and CDR2 YYNGEE. The CDR3 DNA reads TGTGCCAGCAGCGACCGGGACTACCTCCCAGATGAGCAGTTCTTC. Translating gives CASSDRDYLPDEQFF. The full variable domain, in which reference TRBV9 and TRBJ2-1 provide the parts outside the CDR3, is DSGVTQTPKHLITATGQRVTLRCSPRSGDLSVYWYQQSLDQGLQFLIQYYNGEERAKGNILERFSAQQFPDLHSELNLSSLELGDSALYFCASSDRDYLPDEQFFGPGTRLTVL.

This clone was seen once. The genes are TRBV19 and TRBJ1-5; TRBD1 might be the D (6 bases). The CDR3 has 15 residues. Trimming removed 4 bases at V and 3 bases at J, with 13 bases between. Germline assignment: CDR1 LNHDA and CDR2 SQIVND (reference sequence). This chain's CDR3 is CASSNTGTHNQPQHF. CDR3 DNA sequence: TGTGCCAGTAGTAACACGGGGACACACAATCAGCCCCAGCATTTT.

This clone has just a few counts. The gene calls are TRBV28 and TRBJ1-6; D remains unclear. This CDR3 region has 13 residues. V was shortened by 8 bases and J by 9 bases, with 14 bases between the two germline ends. Germline CDR1 and CDR2: MDHEN and SYDVKM. CDR3 sequence (DNA): TGTGCCAGCGGTACGCTATCTCCTTCACCCCTCCACTTT. It translates to CASGTLSPSPLHF. The full variable domain, in which reference TRBV28 and TRBJ1-6 provide the parts outside the CDR3, is DVKVTQSSRYLVKRTGEKVFLECVQDMDHENMFWYRQDPGLGLRLIYFSYDVKMKEKGDIPEGYSVSREKKERFSLILESASTNQTSMYLCASGTLSPSPLHFGNGTRLTVT.

The chain carries TRBV9 and TRBJ2-2; D may be TRBD1 (5 bases). The CDR3 extends over 13 amino acids. The V end was cut by 4 bases, the J end by 7 bases, with 11 bases between. CDR1 SGDLS and CDR2 YYNGEE come from the germline V gene. The CDR3 DNA sequence: TGTGCCAGCAGCCCTGGGGCTAACGGGGAGCTGTTTTTT. This encodes CASSPGANGELFF.

V gene TRBV18 combines with J gene TRBJ2-5; TRBD2 agrees at 12 bases. The V gene's germline CDR1 is KGHSH and CDR2 LQKENI. The CDR3 runs 19 residues. V gave up 1 base and J gave up 5 bases; unmatched junction bases: 14. CDR3 region: CASSPLPTSGRFARETQYF. DNA for the CDR3: TGTGCCAGCTCACCACTCCCGACTAGCGGGAGATTTGCGAGGGAGACCCAGTACTTC.

The CDR3 loop is CASSFFGTSGQETQYF. DNA of the CDR3: TGCGCCAGCAGCTTTTTCGGGACTAGCGGTCAAGAGACCCAGTACTTC. This chain joins TRBV5-1 and TRBJ2-5; 11 bases fit TRBD2. Germline V lookup: CDR1 SGHRS, CDR2 YFSETQ. J lost 2 bases, V lost 2 bases, and 5 bases had no gene match. This CDR3 contains 16 residues.

This chain joins TRBV11-2 and TRBJ2-5; possible D gene TRBD2, 6 bases. Germline lookup yields CDR1 SGHAT and CDR2 FQNNGV. V lost 5 bases, J lost 5 bases, and 18 bases lay in between. The CDR3 is made up of 15 amino acids. CDR3 region: CASSDARSSGETQYF. The CDR3, as DNA: TGTGCCAGCAGCGACGCCCGAAGCAGCGGGGAGACCCAGTACTTC.

This chain links TRBV4-1 with TRBJ2-7; 13 positions agree with TRBD2. After removal of 4 bases from V and 7 bases from J, the junction contained 10 bases not matched to a gene. The CDR3 is 16 residues long. From germline, CDR1 is MGHRA and CDR2 YSYEKL. The CDR3 sequence is CASSRERLAGGLEQYF. CDR3 DNA: TGCGCCAGCAGCCGGGAGCGACTAGCGGGAGGTTTGGAGCAGTACTTC.